The next 21 T cell receptor beta chains were all read from a single sample in a study of T cells expressing NK-cell markers. From its re-call of the 5' RACE reads, TCRdb lists each CDR3 protein once, without DNA. Listed are 300,000 to 500,000 distinct CDR3 sequences; roughly 10% falls within the top ten. Sample: blood T cells: a sorted CD56 or NKG2C T cell subset, CD4+ or CD8+ T cells, or bulk PBMC T cells (not recorded which). The receptor source for this set is a woman between 50 and 59 years old in good health.

This chain uses TRBV5-1 with TRBJ2-1. The germline V gene encodes CDR1 SGHRS and CDR2 YFSETQ. This CDR3 has 15 residues. The CDR3 reads CASSLEQGVHNEQFF.

The chain combines TRBV27 with TRBJ2-5; there is no DNA to check the TCRdb D call of TRBD1. Germline lookup yields CDR1 MNHEY and CDR2 SMNVEV (reference sequence). The CDR3 covers 13 residues. The CDR3 region is CASRQVLLETQYF.

V and J are TRBV5-1 and TRBJ2-1. In germline, CDR1 is SGHRS, CDR2 YFSETQ. CDR3 length equals 16 residues. The CDR3 sequence is CASSQAQLTLYNEQFF.

The chain carries TRBV6-6 and TRBJ1-2; TCRdb designates TRBD1, a call that cannot be tested without DNA. The CDR3 has 13 amino acids. The V gene's germline CDR1 is MNHNY and CDR2 SVGAGI (reference sequence). The CDR3 loop reads CASSTATDYGYTF.

The chain has TRBV3-1 and TRBJ1-3. Per germline, CDR1 LGHDT and CDR2 YNNKEL (reference sequence). The CDR3 length is 16 residues. This CDR3 reads CASSQDPSRSGNTIYF.

This sequence joins TRBV20-1 and TRBJ2-3; TCRdb's D call, TRBD2, is unchecked because there is no DNA. The CDR3 has 13 residues. The germline V gene has CDR1 DFQATT and CDR2 SNEGSKA (reference sequence). CDR3 sequence reads: CSARGRTQNLQYF.

The V and J genes are TRBV15 and TRBJ2-3; TCRdb lists TRBD1, though no DNA is available to test this call. The V gene's germline CDR1 is LNHNV and CDR2 YYDKDF (reference sequence). The CDR3 is made up of 14 amino acids. This chain's CDR3 is CATSRDFGADTQYF.

The chain recombines TRBV30 with TRBJ2-1; without DNA, the TCRdb call of TRBD2 cannot be checked. Looked up from germline, CDR1 is GTSNPN and CDR2 is SVGIG (reference sequence). This CDR3 has 13 amino acids. Here the CDR3 reads CAWSVGGSGEQFF.

The CDR3 protein is CASSLSTGVGGYTF. The chain couples TRBV12-3 or TRBV12-4 to TRBJ1-2. The CDR3 has 14 residues.

This sequence joins TRBV4-1 and TRBJ2-7; TCRdb selects TRBD1, and the lack of DNA leaves this call unchecked. Germline V CDR1 and CDR2: MGHRA, YSYEKL. The CDR3 is 15 amino acids. The chain's CDR3 is CASSITVGTGWEQYF.

The V call is TRBV7-9, the J call TRBJ2-2; lacking DNA, the TRBD2 call made by TCRdb goes unchecked. The germline V gene has CDR1 SEHNR and CDR2 FQNEAQ (reference sequence). The CDR3 extends over 13 amino acids. The CDR3 here is CASSTREGGELFF.

The chain is built from TRBV7-9 and TRBJ2-1; the TCRdb D gene call, TRBD2, has no DNA to confirm it. CDR1 and CDR2 (germline): SEHNR, FQNEAQ (reference sequence). This CDR3 is 15 amino acids long. The CDR3: CASRSPGLQNNEQFF.

This chain joins TRBV7-9 and TRBJ1-5; no DNA is available, so the TRBD1 call from TCRdb remains unchecked. The CDR3 consists of 15 residues. CDR1 and CDR2 (germline): SEHNR, FQNEAQ (reference sequence). CDR3 region: CASSLAGTPNQPQHF.

The chain is built from TRBV12-3 or TRBV12-4 and TRBJ2-5; the TCRdb D gene call, TRBD1, has no DNA to confirm it. CDR3 size: 11 residues. The CDR3 sequence is CASSSSGAQYF.

This chain joins TRBV14 and TRBJ2-7. Germline V gene lookup returns CDR1 SGHDN and CDR2 FVKESK. This CDR3 contains 13 residues. This CDR3 reads CASSQELGYEQYF. Looking up the rest from reference TRBV14 and TRBJ2-7 gives the full variable domain: EAGVTQFPSHSVIEKGQTVTLRCDPISGHDNLYWYRRVMGKEIKFLLHFVKESKQDESGMPNNRFLAERTGGTYSTLKVQPAELEDSGVYFCASSQELGYEQYFGPGTRLTVT.

V is TRBV3-1 and J is TRBJ2-2. Germline V gene lookup returns CDR1 LGHDT and CDR2 YNNKEL (reference sequence). The CDR3 loop spans 13 amino acids. This CDR3 is CASSQTYTGELFF.

The chain couples TRBV12-3 or TRBV12-4 to TRBJ1-5. The CDR3 is 13 residues long. This chain's CDR3 is CASSFGSNQPQHF.

The rearrangement joins TRBV20-1 to TRBJ1-1; TCRdb returns TRBD1, unconfirmable since there is no DNA. Germline assignment: CDR1 DFQATT and CDR2 SNEGSKA (reference sequence). The CDR3 length is 13 residues. This chain's CDR3 is CSAPPTGNTEAFF.

This rearrangement joins TRBV7-8 to TRBJ2-5; with no DNA, the TCRdb D assignment of TRBD1 cannot be verified. Germline V gene lookup returns CDR1 SGHVS and CDR2 FQNEAQ. The CDR3 runs 14 residues. CDR3 sequence: CASSPTGAVETQYF.

The chain is built from TRBV20-1 and TRBJ2-5. Germline CDR1 and CDR2: DFQATT and SNEGSKA (reference sequence). The CDR3 is 14 residues long. CDR3 sequence reads: CSARSRGGQETQYF.

The chain recombines TRBV19 with TRBJ2-2; TCRdb names TRBD2, which stays unverified in the absence of DNA. The germline V gene encodes CDR1 LNHDA and CDR2 SQIVND (reference sequence). This CDR3 region has 12 residues. The chain's CDR3 is CASGRITGELFF.